Below are 23 T cell receptor beta chains sequenced from a single sample in a study of human T cells and chemical hapten exposure. Time point meaning: patch test 1, 2 weeks after DPC sensitization. Treatment in this sample: therapeutic diphenylcyclopropenone sensitization with weekly scalp DPC. Each CDR3 protein gets one entry after TCRdb re-called the RACE reads with MiXCR. The sample consists of 71,000 or so distinct CDR3 sequences, more than 8% of them appearing once. Sequencing was performed on whole blood, taken in connection with sensitization to the hapten diphenylcyclopropenone (DPC). These receptors all come from a middle-aged woman with alopecia areata. Some clones in this sample may be carry-over from other donors' samples.

This clonotype was detected only a few times. The chain uses TRBV5-1 and TRBJ2-1, with D uncertain. The V gene's germline CDR1 is SGHRS and CDR2 YFSETQ. Trimming stripped 4 bases from V and 6 bases from J, with 17 bases between. The CDR3 runs to 15 residues. CDR3 sequence (DNA): TGCGCCAGCAGCCAACCCCAAGGGCAGCTCAATGAGCAGTTCTTC. Translation gives CASSQPQGQLNEQFF.

This clonotype was counted many times. CDR3 bases: TGTGCCATCAGACGCGGAACAGGGCCTAATGAAAAACTGTTTTTT. It yields the protein CAIRRGTGPNEKLFF. This chain links TRBV2 with TRBJ1-4; D is possibly TRBD1 (6 bases). The germline CDR1 and CDR2 sequences are SNHLY and FYNNEI. V was pared by 10 bases and J by 3 bases, with 18 bases between. The CDR3 is 15 residues long.

This clonotype was counted at least ten times. The rearrangement joins TRBV7-9 to TRBJ2-2, with D possibly being TRBD1 (5 bases). CDR3 size: 16 residues. Trimming removed 6 bases at V and 4 bases at J, with 18 bases between. CDR1 is SEHNR and CDR2 is FQNEAQ in the germline V gene (reference sequence). The CDR3 reads CASRPQGNWATGELFF. The CDR3 DNA follows: TGTGCCAGCAGACCCCAGGGTAATTGGGCCACCGGGGAGCTGTTTTTT.

This clonotype was seen ten or more times. This chain uses TRBV10-3 with TRBJ2-6; possibly TRBD1 for D (6 bases). This CDR3 spans 17 amino acids. CDR1 ENHRY and CDR2 SYGVKD come from the germline V gene. V was shortened by 3 bases and J by 0 bases, with 12 bases between the two germline ends. The CDR3 region has the DNA TGTGCCATCAGTGACCGGGGACACAGCTCTGGGGCCAACGTCCTGACTTTC. It yields the protein CAISDRGHSSGANVLTF.

The chain uses TRBV10-3 and TRBJ2-2; maybe TRBD2 (6 bases). The CDR3 sequence is 13 residues long. CDR1 is ENHRY and CDR2 is SYGVKD in the germline V gene. The ends were cut back, 8 bases at V and 5 bases at J, with 12 bases in the middle. As DNA, the CDR3 is TGTGCCATCGCGGGGTTGGATACCGGGGAGCTGTTTTTT. Protein product: CAIAGLDTGELFF.

This clonotype was detected ten times or more. The chain has TRBV3-1 and TRBJ2-2, with 7 bases identical to TRBD1. CDR1 and CDR2 (germline): LGHDT, YNNKEL (reference sequence). The V gene end was trimmed by 0 bases and the J gene end by 5 bases; junction bases not matched to a gene: 12. The CDR3 extends over 18 amino acids. The CDR3 is CASSQETGALISTGELFF. DNA of the CDR3: TGTGCCAGCAGCCAAGAAACAGGGGCCCTGATCTCTACCGGGGAGCTGTTTTTT.

This clonotype was recorded many times. The V and J genes are TRBV5-1 and TRBJ1-5; weak D call: TRBD1 (6 bases). V gave up 3 bases and J gave up 4 bases, with 11 bases separating them. CDR1 and CDR2 from the germline V gene are SGHRS and YFSETQ. CDR3 size: 14 residues. CDR3: CASSSGQPNQPQHF. CDR3 coding DNA: TGCGCCAGCAGCTCGGGACAACCTAATCAGCCCCAGCATTTT.

The chain carries TRBV4-3 and TRBJ2-4; D is possibly TRBD2 (5 bases). CDR1 is LGHNA and CDR2 is YSLEER in the germline V gene. This CDR3 is built from 21 residues. Trimming removed 2 bases from V and 6 bases from J, with 32 bases in between. The CDR3 sequence: CASSQLYDARSTRVRGNIQYF. Here the CDR3 DNA reads TGCGCCAGCAGCCAACTATACGACGCCAGGTCGACGAGGGTACGGGGAAACATTCAGTACTTC.

This clonotype was recorded many times. The CDR3, as DNA: TGTGCCAGCTGGGACAGGATCTATGGCTACACCTTC. Translation gives CASWDRIYGYTF. This chain uses TRBV6-2 or TRBV6-3 with TRBJ1-2; 8 bases fit TRBD1. Germline V gives CDR1 MNHEY, CDR2 SVGEGT. The CDR3 length is 12 residues. V lost 8 bases and J lost 4; bases outside the gene matches: 3.

This clonotype was counted ten times or more. The J gene is TRBJ2-3, the V gene TRBV7-9; the match to TRBD2 covers 8 bases. The length of the CDR3 is 16 residues. Trimming at V came to 0 bases and at J to 3 bases, leaving 5 bases not matched to a gene. CDR1 and CDR2 (germline): SEHNR, FQNEAQ (reference sequence). This CDR3 reads CASSLAAGGQTDTQYF. CDR3 nucleotide sequence: TGTGCCAGCAGCTTAGCGGCGGGAGGTCAAACAGATACGCAGTATTTT.

This clonotype was detected ten times or more. The rearrangement joins TRBV19 to TRBJ1-4; 7 nucleotides align to TRBD1. Looked up from germline, CDR1 is LNHDA and CDR2 is SQIVND (reference sequence). The CDR3 is 16 residues long. Trimming took 5 bases from V and 5 from J; bases not matched to a gene: 11. CDR3 nucleotides: TGTGCCAGTAGTCTACCACAGGGGAGGCTAAATGAAAAACTGTTTTTT. This encodes CASSLPQGRLNEKLFF. The entire variable domain, with the rest obtained from reference TRBV19 and TRBJ1-4, is as follows: DGGITQSPKYLFRKEGQNVTLSCEQNLNHDAMYWYRQDPGQGLRLIYYSQIVNDFQKGDIAEGYSVSREKKESFPLTVTSAQKNPTAFYLCASSLPQGRLNEKLFFGSGTQLSVL.

The CDR3 reads CASSQGVAADTQYF. The CDR3 DNA reads as TGCGCCAGCAGCCAAGGAGTGGCGGCAGATACGCAGTATTTT. The gene calls are TRBV4-3 and TRBJ2-3; D is ambiguous. Germline-derived CDR1 and CDR2 are LGHNA and YSLEER. CDR3 length: 14 amino acids. V was cut by 1 base and J by 4 bases, with 9 bases left in between.

This clonotype occurred once. V usage is TRBV3-1 and J usage is TRBJ2-2, with 7 bases aligning to TRBD2. Germline V gene sequence: CDR1 LGHDT, CDR2 YNNKEL (reference sequence). With 0 bases clipped from V and 3 bases from J, the junction kept 19 bases outside the gene matches. There are 21 residues in the CDR3. The CDR3 loop is CASSQDFVGLWLRGDTGELFF. In nucleotides, the CDR3 is TGTGCCAGCAGCCAAGATTTTGTGGGCCTCTGGCTTCGGGGGGACACCGGGGAGCTGTTTTTT.

This clonotype was seen at least ten times. The CDR3: CASSHDPSGTQDTQYF. CDR3 DNA sequence: TGCGCCAGCAGCCACGATCCTAGCGGGACCCAAGATACGCAGTATTTT. The chain links TRBV4-3 to TRBJ2-3; 9 nucleotides align to TRBD2. Germline-derived CDR1 and CDR2 are LGHNA and YSLEER. This CDR3 comprises 16 residues. V shed 3 bases and J 5 bases; nucleotides not matched to a gene: 9.

This clonotype was counted ten times or more. CDR3 sequence reads: CASSPYPGQGSNYGYTF. The DNA of the CDR3 is TGTGCCAGCAGCCCATACCCTGGACAGGGGAGCAACTATGGCTACACCTTC. V usage is TRBV7-2 and J usage is TRBJ1-2; TRBD1 matches 9 bases. There are 17 residues in the CDR3. Germline CDR1 is SGHTA and CDR2 is FQGNSA. Trimming cost V 5 bases and J 2 bases; bases outside gene matches: 12.

The table lists this clonotype with a count of one. Since a much larger clone is just one base distant, this may be a read error. The chain carries TRBV6-1 and TRBJ2-7; D is unclear. The V gene's germline CDR1 is MNHNS and CDR2 SASEGT. The CDR3 is 13 residues long. CDR3 residues: CGSSVIADYEQYF. The CDR3 DNA follows: TGTGGCAGCAGTGTAATCGCTGACTACGAGCAGTACTTC.

This clonotype showed up many times. The chain has TRBV7-3 and TRBJ1-6, with D maybe TRBD1 (6 bases). The CDR3 covers 18 residues. Between the trimmed V and J ends, which lost 0 bases and 7 bases, there was a span of 19 bases. Germline CDR1 is SGHTA and CDR2 is FQGTGA. CDR3 nucleotides: TGTGCCAGCAGCTTAACGTCGTCGTTGGGGGCAGGCAATTCACCCCTCCACTTT. Amino acids: CASSLTSSLGAGNSPLHF. The whole variable domain, remainder taken from reference TRBV7-3 and TRBJ1-6, is GAGVSQTPSNKVTEKGKYVELRCDPISGHTALYWYRQSLGQGPEFLIYFQGTGAADDSGLPNDRFFAVRPEGSVSTLKIQRTERGDSAVYLCASSLTSSLGAGNSPLHFGNGTRLTVT.

This clonotype has only a few counts. The V and J genes are TRBV6-2 or TRBV6-3 and TRBJ2-2; maybe TRBD2 (5 bases). This CDR3 contains 15 residues. Germline CDR1 MNHEY, CDR2 SVGEGT. V lost 6 bases, J lost 6 bases, and 17 bases lay in between. CDR3 amino acids: CASRPGSRGSGELFF. CDR3 DNA sequence: TGTGCCAGCAGACCCGGGTCCCGAGGGTCCGGGGAGCTGTTTTTT.

Concerning this clonotype: Just one base apart from a much larger clone, this may be a read error. This chain uses TRBV2 with TRBJ2-1, with 8 bases that match TRBD2. The CDR3 is made up of 17 amino acids. CDR1 is SNHLY and CDR2 is FYNNEI in the germline V gene. In nucleotides, the CDR3 is TGTTCCAGCAGTGAATCTCCGAGCGGGGGCTCCTACAATGAGCAGTTCTTC. This codes for CSSSESPSGGSYNEQFF.

This clonotype was observed a handful of times. The genes are TRBV21-1 and TRBJ2-4; TRBD1, the table's D call, lacks a check against the DNA. TRBV21-1 is flagged as a pseudogene. The CDR3 runs 17 residues. The CDR3 DNA is TGTGCCAGCAGCTCCCGTGGACCTAAGTTTAGCCAAAACATTCAGTACTTC. Protein sequence: CASSSRGPKFSQNIQYF.

In this sample, this clonotype turned up many times. The chain combines TRBV4-2 with TRBJ1-6; unclear D gene. The CDR3 spans 17 residues. The V gene's germline CDR1 is LGHNA and CDR2 YNFKEQ. V shed 4 bases and J shed 5 bases, with 18 bases lying between them. The CDR3 nucleotides are TGTGCCAGCAGCCCTACGCCGGGCTGGCTTAATAATTCACCCCTCCACTTT. As protein: CASSPTPGWLNNSPLHF.

This chain joins TRBV29-1 and TRBJ1-1; no clear D gene. Trimming left V 5 bases short and J 2 bases short, with 9 bases between. Germline V gene data show CDR1 as SQVTM and CDR2 as ANQGSEA. CDR3 length equals 12 residues. The CDR3 spells CSVNEFNTEAFF. As DNA, the CDR3 is TGCAGCGTTAACGAGTTTAACACTGAAGCTTTCTTT.

The table lists this clonotype with a few counts. The rearrangement links TRBV4-1 to TRBJ2-4; 12 bases map to TRBD1. J lost 8 bases, V lost 3 bases, and 8 bases had no gene match. From germline, CDR1 is MGHRA and CDR2 YSYEKL. CDR3 length: 16 amino acids. CDR3 sequence reads: CASSQQGQGALDIQYF. DNA of the CDR3: TGCGCCAGCAGCCAGCAGGGACAGGGGGCTTTGGACATTCAGTACTTC.